These 2 T cell receptor beta chains originate from one sample sequenced in a study of lymphopenia after photon versus proton radiotherapy. The assay was immunoSEQ multiplex PCR, and TCRdb's table has in-frame clones only and misses some. The data show 20,000 to 30,000 clones, roughly 90% seen once. The sample consisted of peripheral blood, taken from a patient treated with photon-based radiotherapy. The receptors were gathered from a woman between 45 and 65 years old with cholangiocarcinoma.

The count of this clone is one. This sequence joins TRBV19 and TRBJ2-7; D gene unclear. With 4 bases removed from V and 7 bases from J, the gap between germline ends came to 11 bases. Germline V gives CDR1 LNHDA, CDR2 SQIVND (reference sequence). This CDR3 comprises 12 residues. The CDR3 DNA reads as TGTGCCAGTAGTACTCCCCCCGGGGAGCAGTACTTC. This translates into CASSTPPGEQYF.

The chain uses TRBV29-1 and TRBJ1-2, with D possibly being TRBD1 (5 bases). CDR3 length: 14 amino acids. Trimming stripped 3 bases from V and 2 bases from J, with 13 bases between. Germline-derived CDR1 and CDR2 are SQVTM and ANQGSEA. The CDR3, as DNA: TGCAGCGTTGAGGGGTTCGGGGCAAACTATGGCTACACCTTC. It translates to CSVEGFGANYGYTF. Full variable domain (rest looked up from reference TRBV29-1 and TRBJ1-2): SAVISQKPSRDICQRGTSLTIQCQVDSQVTMMFWYRQQPGQSLTLIATANQGSEATYESGFVIDKFPISRPNLTFSTLTVSNMSPEDSSIYLCSVEGFGANYGYTFGSGTRLTVV.